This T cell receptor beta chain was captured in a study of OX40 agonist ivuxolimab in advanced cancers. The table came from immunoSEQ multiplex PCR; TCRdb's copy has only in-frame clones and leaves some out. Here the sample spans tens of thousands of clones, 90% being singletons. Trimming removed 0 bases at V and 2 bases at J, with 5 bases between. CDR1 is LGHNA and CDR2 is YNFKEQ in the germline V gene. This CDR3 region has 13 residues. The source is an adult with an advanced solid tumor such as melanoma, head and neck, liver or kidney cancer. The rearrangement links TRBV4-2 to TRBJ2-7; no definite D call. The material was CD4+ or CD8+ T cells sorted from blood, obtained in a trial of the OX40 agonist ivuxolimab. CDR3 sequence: CASSQDVAYEQYF. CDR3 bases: TGTGCCAGCAGCCAAGATGTGGCCTACGAGCAGTACTTC.